Presented here are 3 T cell receptor beta chains from one specimen sequenced in a study of Graves' ophthalmopathy and Graves' hyperthyroidism. As the template, RNA transcripts were used to amplify TCR beta CDR3 regions. The workflow started with a first-round RT-PCR run with HTBI primers and then moved on to a second-round multiplex PCR. MiXCR was run by TCRdb on the multiplex PCR reads, yielding one entry per CDR3 protein. The sample holds around 470,000 distinct CDR3 sequences; under 15% are singletons and the top ten take about 9.4%. The specimen sequenced was blood. The receptors derive from a woman in her 30s with Graves' ophthalmopathy.

This clonotype showed up many times. The rearrangement joins TRBV20-1 to TRBJ2-5; 8 bases match TRBD2. V trimming: 4 bases; J trimming: 4 bases; junction bases outside the gene matches: 11. There are 15 residues in the CDR3. In germline, CDR1 is DFQATT, CDR2 SNEGSKA (reference sequence). This chain's CDR3 is CSAIIPTGGAETQYF. CDR3 nucleotides: TGCAGTGCTATAATCCCCACCGGGGGGGCAGAGACCCAGTACTTC.

The V gene is TRBV6-1, the J gene TRBJ1-2; D unresolved. Germline V gene lookup returns CDR1 MNHNS and CDR2 SASEGT. The germline V and J ends were trimmed by 6 bases and 4 bases, with 18 bases remaining between them. The length of the CDR3 is 15 residues. CDR3 sequence (DNA): TGTGCCAGCAGAACCGGAGATACGGAATTCTATGGCTACACCTTC. Translation gives CASRTGDTEFYGYTF.

In its sample, this clonotype was seen many times. CDR3 DNA sequence: TGTGCCAGCAGTGAATGGGACAACCTACGGAGCGAGACCCAGTACTTC. It specifies CASSEWDNLRSETQYF. The chain has TRBV25-1 and TRBJ2-5; D possibly corresponds to TRBD1 (6 bases). Germline CDR1 MGHDK, CDR2 SYGVNS. This CDR3 region has 16 residues. V lost 1 base, J lost 5 bases, and 17 bases lay in between. The variable domain in full, with the rest retrieved from reference TRBV25-1 and TRBJ2-5, is EADIYQTPRYLVIGTGKKITLECSQTMGHDKMYWYQQDPGMELHLIHYSYGVNSTEKGDLSSESTVSRIRTEHFPLTLESARPSHTSQYLCASSEWDNLRSETQYFGPGTRLLVL.